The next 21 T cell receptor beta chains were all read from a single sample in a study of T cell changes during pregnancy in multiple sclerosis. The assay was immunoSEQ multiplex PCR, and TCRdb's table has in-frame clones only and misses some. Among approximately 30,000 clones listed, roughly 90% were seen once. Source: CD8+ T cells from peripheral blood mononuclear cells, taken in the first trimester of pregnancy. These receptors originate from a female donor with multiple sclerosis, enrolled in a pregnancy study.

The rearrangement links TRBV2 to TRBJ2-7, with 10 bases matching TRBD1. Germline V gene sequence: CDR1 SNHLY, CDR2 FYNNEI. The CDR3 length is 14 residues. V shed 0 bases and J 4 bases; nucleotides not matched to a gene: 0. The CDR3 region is CASSEAGQGYEQYF. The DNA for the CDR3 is TGTGCCAGCAGTGAAGCGGGACAGGGGTACGAGCAGTACTTC.

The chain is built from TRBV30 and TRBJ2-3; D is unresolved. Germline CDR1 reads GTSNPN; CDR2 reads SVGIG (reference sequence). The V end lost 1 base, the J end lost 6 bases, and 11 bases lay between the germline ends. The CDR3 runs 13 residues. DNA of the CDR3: TGTGCCTGGAGTGGACAACGTTTTGATACGCAGTATTTT. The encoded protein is CAWSGQRFDTQYF.

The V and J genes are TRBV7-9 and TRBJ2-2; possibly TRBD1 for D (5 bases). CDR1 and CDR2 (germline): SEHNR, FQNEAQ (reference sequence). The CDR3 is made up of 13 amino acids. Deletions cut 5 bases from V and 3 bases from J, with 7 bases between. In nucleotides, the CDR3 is TGTGCCAGCAGCCCAGGGTACACCGGGGAGCTGTTTTTT. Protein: CASSPGYTGELFF.

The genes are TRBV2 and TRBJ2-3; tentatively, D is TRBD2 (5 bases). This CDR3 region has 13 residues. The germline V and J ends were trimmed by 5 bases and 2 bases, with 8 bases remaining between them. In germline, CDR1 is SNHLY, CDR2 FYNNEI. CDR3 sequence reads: CASSLAPTDTQYF. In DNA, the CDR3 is TGTGCCAGCAGTCTAGCCCCCACAGATACGCAGTATTTT.

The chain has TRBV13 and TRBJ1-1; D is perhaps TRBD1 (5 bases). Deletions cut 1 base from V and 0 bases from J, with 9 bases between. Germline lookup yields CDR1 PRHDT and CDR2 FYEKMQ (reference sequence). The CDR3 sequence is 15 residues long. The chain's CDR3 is CASSLEGKMNTEAFF. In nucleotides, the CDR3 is TGTGCCAGCAGCTTAGAGGGGAAAATGAACACTGAAGCTTTCTTT.

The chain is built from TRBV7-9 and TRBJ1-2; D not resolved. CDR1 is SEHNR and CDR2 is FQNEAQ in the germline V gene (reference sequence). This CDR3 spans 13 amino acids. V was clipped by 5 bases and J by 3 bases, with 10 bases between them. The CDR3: CASSPIVDYGYTF. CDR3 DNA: TGTGCCAGCAGCCCCATCGTAGACTATGGCTACACCTTC.

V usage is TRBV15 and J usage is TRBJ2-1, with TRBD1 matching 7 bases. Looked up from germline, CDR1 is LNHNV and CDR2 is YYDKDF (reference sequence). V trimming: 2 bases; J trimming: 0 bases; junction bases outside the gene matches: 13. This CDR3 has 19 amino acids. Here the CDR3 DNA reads TGTGCCACCAGCAGATTAGGACAGGATACCCCCACCTCCTACAATGAGCAGTTCTTC. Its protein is CATSRLGQDTPTSYNEQFF.

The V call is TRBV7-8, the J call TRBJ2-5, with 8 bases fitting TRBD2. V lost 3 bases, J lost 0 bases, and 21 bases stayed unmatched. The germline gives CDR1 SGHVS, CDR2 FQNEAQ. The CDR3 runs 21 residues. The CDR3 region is CASSFPKVGSRTSSNQETQYF. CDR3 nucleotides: TGTGCCAGCAGCTTTCCCAAGGTCGGCTCTCGGACTAGCAGTAACCAAGAGACCCAGTACTTC. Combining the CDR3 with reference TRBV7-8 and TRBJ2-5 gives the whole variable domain GAGVSQSPRYKVAKRGQDVALRCDPISGHVSLFWYQQALGQGPEFLTYFQNEAQLDKSGLPSDRFFAERPEGSVSTLKIQRTQQEDSAVYLCASSFPKVGSRTSSNQETQYFGPGTRLLVL.

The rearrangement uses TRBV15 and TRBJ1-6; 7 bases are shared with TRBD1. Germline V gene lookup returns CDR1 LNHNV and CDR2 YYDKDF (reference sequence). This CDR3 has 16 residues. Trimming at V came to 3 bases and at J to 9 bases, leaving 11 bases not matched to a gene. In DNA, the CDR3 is TGTGCCACCAGCAGTTTAAGGGACAGTCTAAGTTCACCCCTCCACTTT. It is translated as CATSSLRDSLSSPLHF.

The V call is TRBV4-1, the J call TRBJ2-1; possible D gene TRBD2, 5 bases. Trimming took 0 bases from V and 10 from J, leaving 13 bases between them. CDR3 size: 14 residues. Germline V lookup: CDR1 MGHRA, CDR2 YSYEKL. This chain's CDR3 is CASSQDQPGGEQFF. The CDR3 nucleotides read TGCGCCAGCAGCCAAGATCAGCCAGGCGGGGAGCAGTTCTTC.

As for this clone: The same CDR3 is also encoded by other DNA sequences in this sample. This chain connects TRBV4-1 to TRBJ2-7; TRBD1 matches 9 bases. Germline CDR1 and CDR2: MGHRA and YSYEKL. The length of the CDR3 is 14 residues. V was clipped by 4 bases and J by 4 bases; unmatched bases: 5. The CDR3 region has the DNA TGCGCCAGCAGCCCGGACAGGGGAGAATACGAGCAGTACTTC. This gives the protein CASSPDRGEYEQYF.

CDR3 in amino acids: CAALRTSGYNEQFF. CDR3 in DNA: TGTGCCGCCTTAAGGACTAGCGGCTACAATGAGCAGTTCTTC. The genes are TRBV7-9 and TRBJ2-1, with 10 bases identical to TRBD2. Germline lookup yields CDR1 SEHNR and CDR2 FQNEAQ (reference sequence). The V and J ends lost 11 bases and 3 bases, in that order; junction bases with no gene match: 7. This CDR3 is built from 14 residues.

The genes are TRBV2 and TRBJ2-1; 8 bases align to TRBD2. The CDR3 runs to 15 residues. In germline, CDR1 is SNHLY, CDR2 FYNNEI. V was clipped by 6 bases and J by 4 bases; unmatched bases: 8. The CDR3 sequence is CASRDGAGGYNEQFF. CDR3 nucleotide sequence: TGTGCCAGCAGGGACGGGGCGGGGGGATACAATGAGCAGTTCTTC.

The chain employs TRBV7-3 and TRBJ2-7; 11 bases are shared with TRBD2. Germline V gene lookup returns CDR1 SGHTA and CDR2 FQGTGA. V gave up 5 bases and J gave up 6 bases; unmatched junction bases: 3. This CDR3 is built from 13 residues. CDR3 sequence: CASSMGLAAEQYF. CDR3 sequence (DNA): TGTGCCAGCAGCATGGGACTAGCGGCCGAGCAGTACTTC.

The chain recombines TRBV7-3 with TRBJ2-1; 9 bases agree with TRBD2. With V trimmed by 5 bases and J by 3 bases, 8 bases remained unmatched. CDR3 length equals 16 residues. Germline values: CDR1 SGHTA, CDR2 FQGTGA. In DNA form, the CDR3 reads TGTGCCAGCAGCCAAATAGCGGGAGCACTCTACAATGAGCAGTTCTTC. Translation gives CASSQIAGALYNEQFF.

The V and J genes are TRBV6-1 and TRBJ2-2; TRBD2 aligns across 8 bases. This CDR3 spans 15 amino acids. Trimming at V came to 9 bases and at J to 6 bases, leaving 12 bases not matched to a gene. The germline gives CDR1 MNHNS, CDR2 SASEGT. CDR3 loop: CASTPGLDTAGELFF. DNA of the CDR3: TGTGCCAGTACGCCGGGACTAGATACGGCCGGGGAGCTGTTTTTT.

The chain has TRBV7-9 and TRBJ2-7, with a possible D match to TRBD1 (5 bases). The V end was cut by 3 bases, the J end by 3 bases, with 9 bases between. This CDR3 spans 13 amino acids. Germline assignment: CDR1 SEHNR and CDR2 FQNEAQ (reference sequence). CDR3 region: CASSFLDNYEQYF. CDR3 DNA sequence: TGTGCCAGCAGCTTTCTGGACAACTACGAGCAGTACTTC. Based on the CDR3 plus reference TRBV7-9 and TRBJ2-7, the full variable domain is DTGVSQNPRHKITKRGQNVTFRCDPISEHNRLYWYRQTLGQGPEFLTYFQNEAQLEKSRLLSDRFSAERPKGSFSTLEIQRTEQGDSAMYLCASSFLDNYEQYFGPGTRLTVT.

Here the CDR3 reads CASSPTPGLAGGNNEQFF. The CDR3 coding sequence is TGTGCCAGCAGCCCCACCCCGGGACTAGCGGGGGGGAACAATGAGCAGTTCTTC. J is TRBJ2-1 and V is TRBV7-2, with TRBD2 identical over 16 bases. The CDR3 sequence is 18 residues long. J gave up 5 bases and V 5 bases, and 9 bases lay outside the gene matches. The germline CDR1 and CDR2 sequences are SGHTA and FQGNSA.

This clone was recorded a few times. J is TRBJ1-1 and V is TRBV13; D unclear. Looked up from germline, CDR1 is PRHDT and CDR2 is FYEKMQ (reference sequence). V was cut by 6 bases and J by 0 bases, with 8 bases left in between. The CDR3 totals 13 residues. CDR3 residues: CASSSSVNTEAFF. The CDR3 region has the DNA TGTGCCAGCAGTTCTTCAGTGAACACTGAAGCTTTCTTT.

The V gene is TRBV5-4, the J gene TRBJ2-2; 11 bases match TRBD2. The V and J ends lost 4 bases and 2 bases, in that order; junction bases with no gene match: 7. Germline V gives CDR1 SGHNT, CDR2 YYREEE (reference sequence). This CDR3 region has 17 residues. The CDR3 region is CASSTLAGGRNTGELFF. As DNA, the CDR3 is TGTGCCAGCAGCACTCTAGCGGGAGGCCGAAACACCGGGGAGCTGTTTTTT.

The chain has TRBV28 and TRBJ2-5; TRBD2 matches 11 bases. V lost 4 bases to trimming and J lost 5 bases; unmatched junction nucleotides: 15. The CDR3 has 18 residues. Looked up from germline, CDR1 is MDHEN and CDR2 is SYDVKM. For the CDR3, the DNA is TGTGCCAGCAGTTGGCCCACGACTAGCGGGACGGGGGGGGAGACCCAGTACTTC. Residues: CASSWPTTSGTGGETQYF.